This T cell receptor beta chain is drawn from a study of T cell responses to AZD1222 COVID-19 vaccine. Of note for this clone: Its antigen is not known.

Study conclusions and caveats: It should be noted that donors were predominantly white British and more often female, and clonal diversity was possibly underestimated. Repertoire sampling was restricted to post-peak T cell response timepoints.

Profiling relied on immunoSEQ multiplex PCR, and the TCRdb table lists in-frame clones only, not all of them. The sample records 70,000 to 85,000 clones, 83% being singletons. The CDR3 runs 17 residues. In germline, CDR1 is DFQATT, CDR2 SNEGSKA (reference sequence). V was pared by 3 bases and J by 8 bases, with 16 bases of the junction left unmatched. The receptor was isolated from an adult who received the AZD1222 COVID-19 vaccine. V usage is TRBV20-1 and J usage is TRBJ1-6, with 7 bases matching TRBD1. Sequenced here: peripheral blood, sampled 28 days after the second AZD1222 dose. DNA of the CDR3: TGCAGTGCTAGTCACCCGTCGACAGGGATTAACGATTCACCCCTCCACTTT. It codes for CSASHPSTGINDSPLHF.